The 28 T cell receptor beta chains given below trace back to one sample, sequenced in a study of blood T cell repertoires in COVID-19. Here immunoSEQ multiplex PCR was the method, and the copy in TCRdb shows in-frame clones only, minus some. The repertoire consists of around 400,000 clones, with around 87% occurring once and the leading ten covering 2.3%. Sequenced sample: peripheral blood. These receptors were obtained from an older woman with COVID-19, enrolled during active disease.

The chain uses TRBV5-5 and TRBJ2-1, with 12 nucleotides matching TRBD1. Trimming removed 5 bases from V and 10 bases from J; junction bases left unmatched: 7. The CDR3 is made up of 14 amino acids. Germline V gene lookup returns CDR1 SGHKS and CDR2 YYEKEE (reference sequence). The chain's CDR3 is CASREGQGAREQFF. The CDR3 nucleotides read TGTGCCAGCAGGGAGGGACAGGGGGCTCGGGAGCAGTTCTTC. The full variable domain, its missing parts supplied by reference TRBV5-5 and TRBJ2-1, is DAGVTQSPTHLIKTRGQQVTLRCSPISGHKSVSWYQQVLGQGPQFIFQYYEKEERGRGNFPDRFSARQFPNYSSELNVNALLLGDSALYLCASREGQGAREQFFGPGTRLTVL.

As to this clone: Additional DNA sequences in this sample encode the identical CDR3. The V gene is TRBV12-3 or TRBV12-4, the J gene TRBJ1-2, with D unclear. The V and J ends lost 5 bases and 1 base respectively, with 5 bases between them. The CDR3 consists of 12 residues. CDR3 amino acids: CASSLYNYGYTF. CDR3 DNA: TGTGCCAGCAGTCTTTATAACTATGGCTACACCTTC.

V usage is TRBV7-4 and J usage is TRBJ2-4; 8 nucleotides match TRBD1. Trimming took 4 bases from V and 3 from J; bases not matched to a gene: 11. The CDR3 sequence is 17 residues long. Germline V gene lookup returns CDR1 SGHVT and CDR2 SQSDAQ. CDR3 bases: TGTGCCAGCAGCTACTGTCGGGACAGGCAACACAAAAACATTCAGTACTTC. Its translation: CASSYCRDRQHKNIQYF.

The chain links TRBV21-1 to TRBJ1-5; the D segment call TRBD1 is taken from the table without a DNA check. TRBV21-1 counts as a pseudogene. This CDR3 has 16 residues. The CDR3 spells CASSKARSLRGQPQHF. The CDR3 nucleotides are TGTGCCAGCAGCAAAGCTCGGTCCCTTAGGGGTCAGCCCCAGCATTTT.

V gene TRBV6-1 combines with J gene TRBJ2-7, with no clear D. V lost 2 bases to trimming and J lost 2 bases, with 10 bases between them. Germline CDR1 reads MNHNS; CDR2 reads SASEGT. CDR3 length: 14 amino acids. The CDR3 coding sequence is TGTGCCAGCAGTGAACTGCGGTCCCCCTACGAGCAGTACTTC. Protein: CASSELRSPYEQYF.

The V gene is TRBV11-2, the J gene TRBJ1-6, with D maybe TRBD1 (6 bases). This CDR3 has 17 amino acids. Looked up from germline, CDR1 is SGHAT and CDR2 is FQNNGV. With 5 bases removed from V and 0 bases from J, the gap between germline ends came to 14 bases. The CDR3 is CASSLQGMGSYNSPLHF. The CDR3 bases are TGTGCCAGCAGCCTACAGGGTATGGGCTCCTATAATTCACCCCTCCACTTT.

This chain links TRBV5-5 with TRBJ1-4; TRBD1 agrees at 9 bases. Losses at the gene ends were 4 bases for V and 1 base for J; bases not matched to a gene: 5. Germline lookup yields CDR1 SGHKS and CDR2 YYEKEE (reference sequence). The CDR3 runs to 16 residues. This chain's CDR3 is CASSPGQGKTNEKLFF. CDR3 bases: TGTGCCAGCAGCCCGGGACAGGGCAAAACTAATGAAAAACTGTTTTTT.

The gene calls are TRBV28 and TRBJ2-2; possibly TRBD2 for D (6 bases). Germline CDR1 reads MDHEN; CDR2 reads SYDVKM. Trimming took off 2 bases at V and 7 bases at J, with 11 bases between the two ends. The CDR3 covers 14 residues. The CDR3, as DNA: TGTGCCAGCAGTTTAGGCGGGGCTGGCGGGGAGCTGTTTTTT. Translated: CASSLGGAGGELFF.

In this sample, this clone turned up once. The chain joins TRBV4-1 to TRBJ2-2, with 8 bases fitting TRBD2. The J segment lost 6 bases and the V segment lost 1 base, leaving 13 bases of the junction unmatched. From germline, CDR1 is MGHRA and CDR2 YSYEKL. The CDR3 consists of 18 residues. The CDR3 DNA is TGCGCCAGCAGCCAAGCCCCACCGGGGGGGGGCGTCGCCGGGGAGCTGTTTTTT. Its protein product is CASSQAPPGGGVAGELFF.

A few counts support this clone. V gene TRBV30 combines with J gene TRBJ1-1; 9 bases map to TRBD1. Germline V gene sequence: CDR1 GTSNPN, CDR2 SVGIG (reference sequence). This CDR3 spans 16 amino acids. Trimming at V came to 3 bases and at J to 0 bases, leaving 8 bases not matched to a gene. CDR3 nucleotide sequence: TGTGCCTGGAGGGGACAGGGATATGGGGTGAACACTGAAGCTTTCTTT. Translation gives CAWRGQGYGVNTEAFF.

The chain has TRBV12-3 or TRBV12-4 and TRBJ1-2; 9 positions agree with TRBD1. The CDR3 is 11 residues long. The V and J ends lost 5 bases and 13 bases, in that order; junction bases with no gene match: 5. For the CDR3, the DNA is TGTGCCAGCAGTACAGGGGGCGCTTCCACCTTC. This translates into CASSTGGASTF.

The chain couples TRBV5-1 to TRBJ2-1; 10 nucleotides line up with TRBD1. Germline CDR1 SGHRS, CDR2 YFSETQ. J was trimmed by 2 bases and V by 0 bases; bases with no gene match: 5. The CDR3 covers 17 residues. The CDR3 sequence: CASSLGIGQGAYNEQFF. The DNA for the CDR3 is TGCGCCAGCAGCTTGGGGATTGGACAGGGGGCCTACAATGAGCAGTTCTTC.

The rearrangement joins TRBV5-1 to TRBJ2-2; D call uncertain. The CDR3 consists of 14 residues. Germline V gene lookup returns CDR1 SGHRS and CDR2 YFSETQ. With 6 bases removed from V and 1 base from J, the gap between germline ends came to 10 bases. The CDR3 DNA sequence: TGCGCCAGCAATAAACAGATGAACACCGGGGAGCTGTTTTTT. It is translated as CASNKQMNTGELFF.

The chain carries TRBV5-1 and TRBJ1-2, with 7 bases fitting TRBD1. Germline loops: CDR1 SGHRS, CDR2 YFSETQ. The V segment lost 3 bases and the J segment 8 bases; nucleotides outside the gene matches: 10. The CDR3 sequence is 14 residues long. The CDR3 region is CASSSYRGERGYTF. CDR3 sequence (DNA): TGCGCCAGCAGCTCCTACAGGGGAGAACGAGGCTACACCTTC. Full variable domain (outside the CDR3, taken from reference TRBV5-1 and TRBJ1-2): KAGVTQTPRYLIKTRGQQVTLSCSPISGHRSVSWYQQTPGQGLQFLFEYFSETQRNKGNFPGRFSGRQFSNSRSEMNVSTLELGDSALYLCASSSYRGERGYTFGSGTRLTVV.

The chain couples TRBV5-1 to TRBJ1-4; a weak D match, TRBD1 (6 bases). The germline V gene has CDR1 SGHRS and CDR2 YFSETQ. V lost 0 bases and J 5 bases, leaving 11 bases between the germline ends. The CDR3 runs to 15 residues. The CDR3 bases are TGCGCCAGCAGCTTGGGACAGGCGATCAATGAAAAACTGTTTTTT. This translates into CASSLGQAINEKLFF.

The chain carries TRBV5-4 and TRBJ2-7; the match to TRBD1 covers 8 bases. The CDR3 extends over 14 amino acids. CDR1 is SGHNT and CDR2 is YYREEE in the germline V gene (reference sequence). Germline trimming cut 3 bases from V and 2 bases from J; bases unmatched to any gene: 4. The CDR3 sequence: CASSSGGSPYEQYF. The CDR3 DNA reads TGTGCCAGCAGCTCAGGGGGCTCCCCCTACGAGCAGTACTTC. The whole variable domain, remainder taken from reference TRBV5-4 and TRBJ2-7, is ETGVTQSPTHLIKTRGQQVTLRCSSQSGHNTVSWYQQALGQGPQFIFQYYREEENGRGNFPPRFSGLQFPNYSSELNVNALELDDSALYLCASSSGGSPYEQYFGPGTRLTVT.

CDR3 bases: TGTGCCAGCAGCTTAGTTCTGGGGGCGAGTAACATTCAGTACTTC. This encodes CASSLVLGASNIQYF. J is TRBJ2-4 and V is TRBV11-2, with a tentative D call TRBD1 (6 bases). V was trimmed by 1 base and J by 7 bases, leaving 14 bases between them. CDR1 is SGHAT, CDR2 FQNNGV, per germline. The length of the CDR3 is 15 residues.

The genes are TRBV24-1 and TRBJ2-1; 7 bases are shared with TRBD2. Germline V CDR1 and CDR2: KGHDR, SFDVKD. J was trimmed by 0 bases and V by 4 bases; bases with no gene match: 5. This CDR3 is built from 16 residues. The CDR3 loop is CATSDLLAPSYNEQFF. CDR3 sequence (DNA): TGTGCCACCAGTGACCTACTAGCGCCCTCCTACAATGAGCAGTTCTTC.

This sequence joins TRBV6-6 and TRBJ1-1; D is unresolved. Trimming took off 0 bases at V and 4 bases at J, with 15 bases between the two ends. The CDR3 is 16 amino acids. The germline V gene has CDR1 MNHNY and CDR2 SVGAGI (reference sequence). CDR3 sequence reads: CASSYSIEPRGTEAFF. The CDR3, as DNA: TGTGCCAGCAGTTACTCGATTGAGCCCCGGGGCACTGAAGCTTTCTTT.

The V call is TRBV11-2, the J call TRBJ2-3; 7 nucleotides align to TRBD2. With 2 bases clipped from V and 7 bases from J, the junction kept 9 bases outside the gene matches. This CDR3 is 15 amino acids long. The germline V gene encodes CDR1 SGHAT and CDR2 FQNNGV. The CDR3 nucleotides are TGTGCCAGCAGCTTACTTAGCGGGCCCACCAATACGCAGTATTTT. Its translation is CASSLLSGPTNTQYF.

The chain recombines TRBV29-1 with TRBJ2-5, with D tentatively TRBD2 (5 bases). Trimming cost V 0 bases and J 2 bases, with 16 bases left between them. CDR1 and CDR2 from the germline V gene are SQVTM and ANQGSEA. The CDR3 runs 16 residues. The CDR3 here is CSVEERRSGPQETQYF. Written as DNA, the CDR3 is TGCAGCGTTGAAGAACGGAGGAGCGGACCTCAAGAGACCCAGTACTTC.

The rearrangement uses TRBV2 and TRBJ1-5, with a tentative D call TRBD1 (6 bases). V dropped 6 bases and J dropped 2 bases, with 17 bases sitting between them. Germline values: CDR1 SNHLY, CDR2 FYNNEI. The CDR3 has 16 amino acids. The CDR3 DNA sequence: TGTGCCAGCAGGGACAGTAAGGGTTTCGGCAATCAGCCCCAGCATTTT. This encodes CASRDSKGFGNQPQHF.

The rearrangement joins TRBV19 to TRBJ1-4; D unclear. Germline assignment: CDR1 LNHDA and CDR2 SQIVND (reference sequence). V lost 2 bases and J lost 7, with 11 bases in between. This CDR3 region has 14 residues. The CDR3 sequence is CASSIRSGVEKLFF. The DNA for the CDR3 is TGTGCCAGTAGTATAAGGAGCGGGGTTGAAAAACTGTTTTTT.

The chain is built from TRBV11-2 and TRBJ1-2; TRBD1 matches at 10 bases. V gave up 4 bases and J gave up 2 bases; unmatched junction bases: 13. This CDR3 has 18 amino acids. Germline V gene data show CDR1 as SGHAT and CDR2 as FQNNGV. The DNA for the CDR3 is TGTGCCAGCAGCTCGCCCCGGGACAGGGGAAAGGGGAACTATGGCTACACCTTC. This sequence encodes CASSSPRDRGKGNYGYTF.

The rearrangement joins TRBV18 to TRBJ1-1; D may be TRBD1 (5 bases). The germline V gene has CDR1 KGHSH and CDR2 LQKENI. V lost 6 bases, J lost 4 bases, and 18 bases lay in between. This CDR3 is built from 15 residues. CDR3 nucleotide sequence: TGTGCCAGCTCCTCAGGGACGGGACTGGGCACTGAAGCTTTCTTT. Amino acid sequence: CASSSGTGLGTEAFF.

The chain carries TRBV10-2 and TRBJ1-5, with 9 bases matching TRBD1. The length of the CDR3 is 17 residues. Germline assignment: CDR1 WSHSY and CDR2 SAAADI. Losses at the gene ends were 2 bases for V and 1 base for J; bases not matched to a gene: 6. CDR3 loop: CASSEPKGQGSNQPQHF. CDR3 in DNA: TGCGCCAGCAGTGAGCCTAAGGGACAGGGAAGCAATCAGCCCCAGCATTTT.

This chain's CDR3 is CASSKQGANTEAFF. The CDR3 nucleotides are TGTGCCAGCAGTAAACAGGGGGCCAACACTGAAGCTTTCTTT. The J gene is TRBJ1-1, the V gene TRBV7-9; 9 bases are a match to TRBD1. The V gene end was trimmed by 6 bases and the J gene end by 2 bases; junction bases not matched to a gene: 4. Germline CDR1 reads SEHNR; CDR2 reads FQNEAQ (reference sequence). This CDR3 has 14 amino acids.

V usage is TRBV6-5 and J usage is TRBJ1-6, with TRBD1 matching 9 bases. Losses at the gene ends were 0 bases for V and 8 bases for J; bases not matched to a gene: 2. Germline V gene data show CDR1 as MNHEY and CDR2 as SVGAGI. The CDR3 runs to 15 residues. The CDR3 DNA is TGTGCCAGCAGTTACTCAGGGACAGGGTATTCACCCCTCCACTTT. Translated: CASSYSGTGYSPLHF.